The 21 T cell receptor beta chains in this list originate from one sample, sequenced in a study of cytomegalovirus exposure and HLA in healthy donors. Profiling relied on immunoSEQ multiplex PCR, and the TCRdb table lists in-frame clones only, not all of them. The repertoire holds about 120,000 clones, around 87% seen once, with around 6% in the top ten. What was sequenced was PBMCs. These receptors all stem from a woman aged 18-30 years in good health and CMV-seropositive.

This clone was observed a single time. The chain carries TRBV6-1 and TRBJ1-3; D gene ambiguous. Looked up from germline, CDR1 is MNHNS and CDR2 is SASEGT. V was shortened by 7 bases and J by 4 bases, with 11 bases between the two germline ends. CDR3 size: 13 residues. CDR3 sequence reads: CASTTTEGNTIYF. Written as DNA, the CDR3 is TGTGCCAGCACAACCACGGAGGGAAACACCATATATTTT.

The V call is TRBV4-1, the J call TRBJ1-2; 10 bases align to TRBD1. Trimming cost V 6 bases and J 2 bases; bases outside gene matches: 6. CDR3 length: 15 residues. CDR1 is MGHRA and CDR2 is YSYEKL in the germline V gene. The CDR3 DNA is TGCGCCAGCAGTAAACCGGGACAGGGGAACTATGGCTACACCTTC. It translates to CASSKPGQGNYGYTF.

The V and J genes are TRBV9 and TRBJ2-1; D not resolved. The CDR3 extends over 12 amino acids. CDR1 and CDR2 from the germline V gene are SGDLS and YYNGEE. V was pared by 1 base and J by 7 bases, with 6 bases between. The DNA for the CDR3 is TGTGCCAGCAGCGTACCCTCGAATGAGCAGTTCTTC. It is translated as CASSVPSNEQFF.

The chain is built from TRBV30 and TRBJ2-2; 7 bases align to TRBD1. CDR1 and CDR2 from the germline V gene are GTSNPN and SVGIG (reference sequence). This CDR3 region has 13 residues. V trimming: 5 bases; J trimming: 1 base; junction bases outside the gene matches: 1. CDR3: CAWRQGNTGELFF. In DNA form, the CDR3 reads TGTGCCTGGCGACAGGGGAACACCGGGGAGCTGTTTTTT.

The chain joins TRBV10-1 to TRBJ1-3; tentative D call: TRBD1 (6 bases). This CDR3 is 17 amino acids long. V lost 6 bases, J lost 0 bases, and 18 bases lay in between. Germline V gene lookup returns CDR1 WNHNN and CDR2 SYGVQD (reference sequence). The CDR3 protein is CASSGGQGKISGNTIYF. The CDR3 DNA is TGCGCCAGCAGCGGTGGGCAGGGGAAAATCTCTGGAAACACCATATATTTT.

In nucleotides, the CDR3 is TGTGCCAGCAGTGAAGAGGGGCGCTCCTACAATGAGCAGTTCTTC. Its translation: CASSEEGRSYNEQFF. The V call is TRBV2, the J call TRBJ2-1, with D tentatively TRBD1 (5 bases). The length of the CDR3 is 15 residues. Germline V gene lookup returns CDR1 SNHLY and CDR2 FYNNEI. V was cut by 1 base and J by 0 bases, with 7 bases left in between.

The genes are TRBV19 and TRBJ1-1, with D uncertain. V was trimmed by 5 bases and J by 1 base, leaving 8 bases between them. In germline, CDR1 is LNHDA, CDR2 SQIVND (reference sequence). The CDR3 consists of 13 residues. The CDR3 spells CASSQIPNTEAFF. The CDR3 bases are TGTGCCAGTAGTCAGATTCCGAACACTGAAGCTTTCTTT.

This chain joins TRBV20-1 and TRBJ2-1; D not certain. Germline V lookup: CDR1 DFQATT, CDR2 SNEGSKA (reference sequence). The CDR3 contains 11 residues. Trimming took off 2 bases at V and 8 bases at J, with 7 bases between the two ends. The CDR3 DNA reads TGCAGTGCTAGACTAGTATATGAGCAGTTCTTC. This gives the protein CSARLVYEQFF.

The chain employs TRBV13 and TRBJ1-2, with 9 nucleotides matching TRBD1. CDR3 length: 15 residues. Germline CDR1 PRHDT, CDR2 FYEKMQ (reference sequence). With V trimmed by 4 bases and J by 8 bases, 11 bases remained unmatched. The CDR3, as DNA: TGTGCCAGCAGCTCGCCCCTACAGGGGGCGGACGGCTACACCTTC. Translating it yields CASSSPLQGADGYTF.

The DNA of the CDR3 is TGTGCCTGGAGTACGGGGACTCACTTGAAGACCCAGTACTTC. Translation gives CAWSTGTHLKTQYF. The chain employs TRBV30 and TRBJ2-5; D possibly corresponds to TRBD2 (6 bases). Trimming shortened V by 2 bases and J by 6 bases, and 16 bases separated the two germline ends. From germline, CDR1 is GTSNPN and CDR2 SVGIG (reference sequence). This CDR3 spans 14 amino acids.

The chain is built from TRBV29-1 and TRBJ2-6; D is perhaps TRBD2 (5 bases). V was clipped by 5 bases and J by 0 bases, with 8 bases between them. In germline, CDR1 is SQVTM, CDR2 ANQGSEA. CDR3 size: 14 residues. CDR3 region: CSVSGNSGANVLTF. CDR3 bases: TGCAGCGTTTCCGGGAACTCTGGGGCCAACGTCCTGACTTTC.

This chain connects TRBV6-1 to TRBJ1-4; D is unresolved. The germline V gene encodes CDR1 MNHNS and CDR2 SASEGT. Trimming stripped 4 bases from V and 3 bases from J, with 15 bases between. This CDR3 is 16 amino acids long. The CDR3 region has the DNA TGTGCCAGCAGTGCCAGACCGGGTTTGGCTAATGAAAAACTGTTTTTT. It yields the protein CASSARPGLANEKLFF.

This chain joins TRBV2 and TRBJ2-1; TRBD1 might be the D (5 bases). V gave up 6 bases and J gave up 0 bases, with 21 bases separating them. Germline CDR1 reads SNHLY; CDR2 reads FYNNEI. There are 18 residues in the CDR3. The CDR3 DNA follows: TGTGCCAGCAGCCCCAGCCTGACAGTGCCGAGCTCCTACAATGAGCAGTTCTTC. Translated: CASSPSLTVPSSYNEQFF.

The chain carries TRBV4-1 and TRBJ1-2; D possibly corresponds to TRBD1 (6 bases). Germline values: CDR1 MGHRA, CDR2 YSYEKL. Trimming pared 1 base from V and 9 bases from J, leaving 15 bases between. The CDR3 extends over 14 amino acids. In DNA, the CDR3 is TGCGCCAGCAGCCAAGGGCCCCGGGGGGGCCGCTACACCTTC. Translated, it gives CASSQGPRGGRYTF.

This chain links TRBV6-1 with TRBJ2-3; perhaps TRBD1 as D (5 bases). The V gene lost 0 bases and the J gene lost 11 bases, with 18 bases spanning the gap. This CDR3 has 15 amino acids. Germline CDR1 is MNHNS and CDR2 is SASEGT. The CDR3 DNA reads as TGTGCCAGCAGTGAAGCCCAGCCCGTAGGGGTGAAGCAGTATTTT. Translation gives CASSEAQPVGVKQYF.

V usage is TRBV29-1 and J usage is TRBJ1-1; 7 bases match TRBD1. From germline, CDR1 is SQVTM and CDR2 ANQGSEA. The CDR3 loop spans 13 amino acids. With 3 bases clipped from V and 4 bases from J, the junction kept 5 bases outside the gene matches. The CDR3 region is CSVDPGGSTEAFF. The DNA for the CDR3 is TGCAGCGTTGACCCAGGGGGTAGCACTGAAGCTTTCTTT.

The CDR3 nucleotides read TGTGCCAGCACCAGACTAGCGGGGGGGCTTGAGCAGTTCTTC. It codes for CASTRLAGGLEQFF. The genes are TRBV6-1 and TRBJ2-1; 14 nucleotides agree with TRBD2. Germline-derived CDR1 and CDR2 are MNHNS and SASEGT. The CDR3 totals 14 residues. With V trimmed by 7 bases and J by 9 bases, 5 bases remained unmatched.

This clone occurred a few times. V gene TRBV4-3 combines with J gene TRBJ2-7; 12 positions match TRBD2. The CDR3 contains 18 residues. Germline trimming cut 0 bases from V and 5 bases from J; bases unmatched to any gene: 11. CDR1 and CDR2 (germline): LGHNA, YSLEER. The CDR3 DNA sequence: TGCGCCAGCAGCCAAGATCTGGCTAGCGGGAGGGCCGCACACGAGCAGTACTTC. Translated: CASSQDLASGRAAHEQYF.

For the CDR3, the DNA is TGTGCCAGCAGCTTACAGACAGGGTTTAATACGCAGTATTTT. Its protein is CASSLQTGFNTQYF. This chain uses TRBV7-9 with TRBJ2-3, with 7 positions matching TRBD1. The V gene end was trimmed by 2 bases and the J gene end by 7 bases; junction bases not matched to a gene: 6. The length of the CDR3 is 14 residues. Germline V gene data show CDR1 as SEHNR and CDR2 as FQNEAQ (reference sequence).

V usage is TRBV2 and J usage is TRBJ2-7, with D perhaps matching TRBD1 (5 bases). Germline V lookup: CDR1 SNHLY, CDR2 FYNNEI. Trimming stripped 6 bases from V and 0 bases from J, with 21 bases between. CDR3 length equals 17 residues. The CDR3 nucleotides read TGTGCCAGCAGAGTGGAGACAGTAAGTCGACTCTCCTACGAGCAGTACTTC. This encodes CASRVETVSRLSYEQYF.

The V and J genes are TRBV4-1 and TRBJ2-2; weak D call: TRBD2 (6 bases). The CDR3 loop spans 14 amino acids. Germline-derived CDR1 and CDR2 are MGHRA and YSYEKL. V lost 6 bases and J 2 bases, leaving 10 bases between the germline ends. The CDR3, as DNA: TGCGCCAGCAGTCCGGAGGGAAACACCGGGGAGCTGTTTTTT. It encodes CASSPEGNTGELFF.